This T cell receptor (beta chain) was recovered during a study of shared clonotypes between healthy human individuals. Study details: Donors, aged 18 to 49, were a couple of women and three men. Notes on the study in general: Compared with memory subsets, naive subsets generally had larger estimated richness. Non-shared clonotypes had lower generation probabilities than clonotypes shared by all four sorted-subset donors.

An assay was performed, and its level was deep. Only in-frame clones appear in the TCRdb table, and some are missing; sequencing was by immunoSEQ multiplex PCR. The data show over 800,000 clones, nearly 95% seen once. This clone was observed a single time. Antigen: not known. Positively selected for CCR7, the CD45RO-negative cells used as naive CD8 cells excluded terminally differentiated effector memory CD45RA+ cells. The material sequenced was naive CD8+ T cells sorted from blood. This sequence originates from a young man in good health.

CDR3 loop: CASSPPVRLAGKETQYF. CDR3 in DNA: TGTGCCAGCAGCCCGCCAGTCCGACTAGCGGGAAAAGAGACCCAGTACTTC. The chain recombines TRBV14 with TRBJ2-5, with 11 positions matching TRBD2. This CDR3 region has 17 residues. With 4 bases clipped from V and 3 bases from J, the junction kept 10 bases outside the gene matches. Germline V gene lookup returns CDR1 SGHDN and CDR2 FVKESK.